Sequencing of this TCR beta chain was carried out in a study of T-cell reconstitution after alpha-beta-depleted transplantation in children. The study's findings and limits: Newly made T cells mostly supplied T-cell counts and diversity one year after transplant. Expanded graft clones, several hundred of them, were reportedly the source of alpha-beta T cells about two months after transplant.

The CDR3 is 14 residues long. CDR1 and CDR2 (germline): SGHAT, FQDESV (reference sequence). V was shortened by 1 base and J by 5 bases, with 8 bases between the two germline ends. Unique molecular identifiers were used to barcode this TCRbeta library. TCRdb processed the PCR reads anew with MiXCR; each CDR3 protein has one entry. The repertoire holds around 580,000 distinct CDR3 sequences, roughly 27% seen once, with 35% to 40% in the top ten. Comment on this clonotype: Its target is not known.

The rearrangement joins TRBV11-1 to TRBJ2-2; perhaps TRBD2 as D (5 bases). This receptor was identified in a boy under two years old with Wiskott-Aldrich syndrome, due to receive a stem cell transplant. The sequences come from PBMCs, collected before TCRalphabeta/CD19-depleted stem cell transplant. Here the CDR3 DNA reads TGTGCCAGCAGCTTAGTCAGGACTACCGGGGAGCTGTTTTTT. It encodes CASSLVRTTGELFF.